These T cell receptor beta chains were read from a single sample in a study of T-cell reconstitution after alpha-beta-depleted transplantation in children. One entry per CDR3 protein, called by TCRdb with MiXCR from the PCR reads. The sample shows around 450,000 distinct CDR3 sequences, approximately 10% of them seen only once. The sequenced sample was PBMCs, obtained before TCRalphabeta/CD19-depleted stem cell transplant. The receptors were gathered from a child aged 2 to 10 with inherited bone marrow failure, due to receive a stem cell transplant. CDR3s include the opening cysteine and the closing phenylalanine or tryptophan. Each record gives: J gene, D gene, clone size, V gene, CDR3 DNA, CDR3 protein. D genes are given only for firm matches. A clone size is listed for some rows: how often the clone was seen (once, few, many), or a class if it is expanded.

TRBJ2-1 | TRBD2 | many | TRBV12-3/TRBV12-4 | TGTGCCAGCAGCCCCAGACTAGCGGGAGGGGCCTACAATGAGCAGTTCTTC | CASSPRLAGGAYNEQFF
TRBJ2-2 | TRBD2 | - | TRBV7-6 | TGTGCCAGCAGCTTAGCGTCCAGCGGGGGCACCGGGGAGCTGTTTTTT | CASSLASSGGTGELFF
TRBJ2-3 | TRBD2 | many | TRBV29-1 | TGCAGCGTTGAAGGAGCGGGGGGCCTTGGCACAGATACGCAGTATTTT | CSVEGAGGLGTDTQYF
TRBJ2-7 | - | many | TRBV20-1 | TGCAGTGCTGCCGACATGAAGGCCGAGCAGTACTTC | CSAADMKAEQYF
TRBJ2-1 | TRBD2 | many | TRBV7-9 | TGTGCCTGGGGGGGAAGGAATGAGCAGTTCTTC | CAWGGRNEQFF
TRBJ1-6 | TRBD1 | - | TRBV20-1 | TGCAGTGCTGGGACAGGGGAATCACCCCTCCACTTT | CSAGTGESPLHF
TRBJ2-3 | - | many | TRBV12-3/TRBV12-4 | TGTGCCAGCAGTTTCATCTGGGGCACAGATACGCAGTATTTT | CASSFIWGTDTQYF
TRBJ2-1 | - | many | TRBV4-3 | TGCGCCAGCAGCCAAGATGGGTACGGTTCCAATGAGCAGTTCTTC | CASSQDGYGSNEQFF
TRBJ2-2 | TRBD1 | many | TRBV5-1 | TGCGCCAGCAGCTTCACAGGGGGCGAAACCGGGGAGCTGTTTTTT | CASSFTGGETGELFF
TRBJ2-7 | TRBD1 | many | TRBV20-1 | TGCAGTGCCCCCCAGACAGGGCGAAGCTACGAGCAGTACTTC | CSAPQTGRSYEQYF
TRBJ2-3 | - | many | TRBV10-3 | TGTGCCATCAGTGACTTCACAGATACGCAGTATTTT | CAISDFTDTQYF
TRBJ2-5 | TRBD2 | few | TRBV15 | TGTGCCACCAGCAGACGACTAGCAGCCCAAGAGACCCAGTACTTC | CATSRRLAAQETQYF
TRBJ2-5 | - | many | TRBV11-2 | TGTGCCAGCAGCCGTCCCTCCAGAGCTCCGACCCAGTACTTC | CASSRPSRAPTQYF
TRBJ1-5 | - | many | TRBV5-6 | TGTGCCAGCAGCTCTTGGCCGACGCGGGGTCTGGGTAATCAGCCCCAGCATTTT | CASSSWPTRGLGNQPQHF
TRBJ2-3 | - | many | TRBV5-1 | TGCGCCAGCGCCCAGGGCGGGCCAACAGATACGCAGTATTTT | CASAQGGPTDTQYF
TRBJ2-3 | TRBD2 | many | TRBV30 | TGTGCCTGGCACAATGGACTAGCGGGATTTTCAGATACGCAGTATTTT | CAWHNGLAGFSDTQYF
TRBJ2-7 | TRBD2 | many | TRBV5-1 | TGCGCCAGCAGCTTGGGACTAGCGGGAGCCCTCTACGAGCAGTACTTC | CASSLGLAGALYEQYF
TRBJ2-7 | TRBD2 | many | TRBV5-1 | TGCGCCAGCAGCCGGTACCGGGAGGTCGCTTACGAGCAGTACTTC | CASSRYREVAYEQYF
TRBJ2-7 | TRBD2 | many | TRBV29-1 | TGCAGCGTTGGACTAGCGGGAGAGCAGTACTTC | CSVGLAGEQYF
TRBJ1-5 | - | few | TRBV28 | TGTGCCAGCAGTTCTATCTCCGACAGATATAGCAATCAGCCCCAGCATTTT | CASSSISDRYSNQPQHF
TRBJ2-4 | - | many | TRBV6-2/TRBV6-3 | TGTGCCAGCAGTTCGGTCGACCTGCTAGCCAAAAACATTCAGTACTTC | CASSSVDLLAKNIQYF
TRBJ1-4 | - | many | TRBV6-5 | TGTGCCAGCAGTTATTTGGGTTTGGATGAAAAACTGTTTTTT | CASSYLGLDEKLFF
TRBJ1-2 | - | many | TRBV7-8 | TGTGCCAGCAGCCCCCCGGGGGCCAGTACAAACTATGGCTACACCTTC | CASSPPGASTNYGYTF